These 26 T cell receptor beta chains were sequenced from one sample in a study of shared clonotypes between healthy human individuals. Profiling relied on immunoSEQ multiplex PCR, and the TCRdb table lists in-frame clones only, not all of them. The sample records a few million clones, nearly 97% being singletons. The sequenced sample consisted of naive CD4+ T cells sorted from blood. Indicated subset: CD45RA+ positively selected. These receptors came from a man aged 18 to 30 in good health.

The chain has TRBV10-3 and TRBJ1-5; the D gene is possibly TRBD1 (6 bases). Germline V gene data show CDR1 as ENHRY and CDR2 as SYGVKD. Trimming shortened V by 2 bases and J by 2 bases, and 19 bases separated the two germline ends. This CDR3 comprises 18 residues. The CDR3 DNA sequence: TGTGCCATCAGTGAGATGTGGGCCGGGGGCGGAGGCAATCAGCCCCAGCATTTT. This gives the protein CAISEMWAGGGGNQPQHF.

To note about this clone: In the same sample, other DNA sequences code for this CDR3. The rearrangement links TRBV5-1 to TRBJ1-5; D might be TRBD1 (5 bases). Germline CDR1 is SGHRS and CDR2 is YFSETQ. CDR3 length equals 13 residues. The V and J ends lost 0 bases and 5 bases respectively, with 6 bases between them. The CDR3 is CASSLAGYQPQHF. The CDR3 region has the DNA TGCGCCAGCAGCTTGGCAGGGTATCAGCCCCAGCATTTT.

CDR3 bases: TGTGCCAGCAGTACCCAGCGGGGGGCCCGGGAGACCCAGTACTTC. It specifies CASSTQRGARETQYF. V gene TRBV6-1 combines with J gene TRBJ2-5; TRBD2 matches 9 bases. J lost 5 bases, V lost 5 bases, and 9 bases had no gene match. The CDR3 is made up of 15 amino acids. Germline CDR1 and CDR2: MNHNS and SASEGT.

This sequence joins TRBV4-2 and TRBJ2-5, with D unclear. V lost 0 bases and J 2 bases, leaving 16 bases between the germline ends. The CDR3 length is 17 residues. Germline CDR1 and CDR2: LGHNA and YNFKEQ. The CDR3 sequence is CASSQERAPSTQETQYF. The CDR3 nucleotides read TGTGCCAGCAGCCAAGAACGAGCCCCGTCAACACAAGAGACCCAGTACTTC.

CDR3 in DNA: TGTGCCAGCAGCTTACGGGTAGAGACCCAGTACTTC. Its translation is CASSLRVETQYF. The J gene is TRBJ2-5, the V gene TRBV7-8; D remains unclear. Trimming left V 2 bases short and J 4 bases short, with 5 bases between. CDR3 length: 12 amino acids. Germline V gene lookup returns CDR1 SGHVS and CDR2 FQNEAQ.

The chain employs TRBV18 and TRBJ1-3; D gene ambiguous. CDR3 length equals 15 residues. V was shortened by 5 bases and J by 2 bases, with 13 bases between the two germline ends. Germline V gives CDR1 KGHSH, CDR2 LQKENI. The CDR3 DNA reads as TGTGCCAGCTCATCAAACTTCTTGGCTGGAAACACCATATATTTT. Protein: CASSSNFLAGNTIYF.

The chain is built from TRBV19 and TRBJ2-7; 7 bases line up with TRBD2. Germline V gene lookup returns CDR1 LNHDA and CDR2 SQIVND (reference sequence). Losses at the gene ends were 3 bases for V and 1 base for J; bases not matched to a gene: 3. CDR3 length: 14 residues. CDR3 bases: TGTGCCAGTAGTATCGGGACTATGTCCTACGAGCAGTACTTC. Translated: CASSIGTMSYEQYF.

This chain connects TRBV4-3 to TRBJ2-7; 8 nucleotides align to TRBD2. The J segment lost 5 bases and the V segment lost 0 bases, leaving 6 bases of the junction unmatched. CDR1 and CDR2 from the germline V gene are LGHNA and YSLEER. The CDR3 totals 15 residues. The CDR3 loop is CASSQDNAGGDEQYF. The CDR3 coding sequence is TGCGCCAGCAGCCAAGATAACGCGGGAGGCGACGAGCAGTACTTC.

V usage is TRBV7-9 and J usage is TRBJ2-7; TRBD1 is a possible D gene (6 bases). Trimming cost V 5 bases and J 2 bases, with 22 bases left between them. The CDR3 sequence is 17 residues long. Germline CDR1 SEHNR, CDR2 FQNEAQ (reference sequence). The CDR3 DNA follows: TGTGCCAGCAGCCCTTACACAAGCCGGGACAAACCCTACGAGCAGTACTTC. As protein: CASSPYTSRDKPYEQYF.

This chain links TRBV18 with TRBJ2-6, with D possibly being TRBD1 or TRBD2 (5 bases each). The V end lost 3 bases, the J end lost 0 bases, and 15 bases lay between the germline ends. This CDR3 region has 18 residues. Germline CDR1 is KGHSH and CDR2 is LQKENI. CDR3 sequence: CASSPRGGVSSGANVLTF. The DNA for the CDR3 is TGTGCCAGCTCACCCCGGGGCGGAGTAAGCTCTGGGGCCAACGTCCTGACTTTC.

Note on this clone: In the same sample, other DNA sequences code for this CDR3. The rearrangement uses TRBV6-1 and TRBJ2-7, with D perhaps given as TRBD1 or TRBD2 (5 bases each). V was trimmed by 2 bases and J by 4 bases, leaving 9 bases between them. CDR1 and CDR2 from the germline V gene are MNHNS and SASEGT. There are 13 residues in the CDR3. CDR3 nucleotide sequence: TGTGCCAGCAGTGAAACGGGGCGATACGAGCAGTACTTC. Its protein product is CASSETGRYEQYF.

CDR3 coding DNA: TGTGCCAGCAGCTCGGGACAGTGCAATGAGCAGTTCTTC. Residues: CASSSGQCNEQFF. The rearrangement links TRBV11-1 to TRBJ2-1; 7 positions agree with TRBD1. CDR3 size: 13 residues. Looked up from germline, CDR1 is SGHAT and CDR2 is FQDESV (reference sequence). The V gene end was trimmed by 4 bases and the J gene end by 6 bases; junction bases not matched to a gene: 3.

The chain couples TRBV6-5 to TRBJ2-1; 9 bases are shared with TRBD1. CDR1 is MNHEY, CDR2 SVGAGI, per germline. V trimming: 6 bases; J trimming: 4 bases; junction bases outside the gene matches: 4. This CDR3 is 14 amino acids long. Here the CDR3 DNA reads TGTGCCAGCAGGGGGGGACAGGGTTACAATGAGCAGTTCTTC. It is translated as CASRGGQGYNEQFF.

The V gene is TRBV11-1, the J gene TRBJ2-5; 8 bases fit TRBD2. Trimming cost V 1 base and J 5 bases; bases outside gene matches: 9. The CDR3 is made up of 16 amino acids. Per germline, CDR1 SGHAT and CDR2 FQDESV (reference sequence). Here the CDR3 reads CASSLGASGRLETQYF. CDR3 DNA: TGTGCCAGCAGCTTAGGGGCTAGCGGGCGTCTGGAGACCCAGTACTTC.

The chain joins TRBV5-4 to TRBJ2-7; TRBD1 is a possible D gene (6 bases). V was cut by 4 bases and J by 0 bases, with 11 bases left in between. CDR3 length: 14 residues. Per germline, CDR1 SGHNT and CDR2 YYREEE (reference sequence). CDR3 amino acids: CASSVDRSSYEQYF. The CDR3 DNA follows: TGTGCCAGCAGCGTTGACAGGTCCTCCTACGAGCAGTACTTC.

The chain joins TRBV5-1 to TRBJ1-1; D is unresolved. Germline V lookup: CDR1 SGHRS, CDR2 YFSETQ. The V end was cut by 0 bases, the J end by 0 bases, with 9 bases between. The CDR3 has 15 residues. The CDR3 protein is CASSLVGGMNTEAFF. The CDR3 nucleotides read TGCGCCAGCAGCTTGGTTGGAGGCATGAACACTGAAGCTTTCTTT.

J is TRBJ1-2 and V is TRBV6-5; 9 positions agree with TRBD1. CDR3 length: 13 amino acids. The germline V gene has CDR1 MNHEY and CDR2 SVGAGI. J gave up 8 bases and V 10 bases, and 11 bases lay outside the gene matches. CDR3 coding DNA: TGTGCCACCACACAGGGACAGGGTGGCGGCTACACCTTC. Residues: CATTQGQGGGYTF.

The rearrangement uses TRBV7-9 and TRBJ2-1; a possible D gene is TRBD2 (5 bases). Trimming shortened V by 5 bases and J by 7 bases, and 21 bases separated the two germline ends. CDR3 length equals 16 residues. Germline CDR1 is SEHNR and CDR2 is FQNEAQ (reference sequence). The CDR3 DNA reads TGTGCCAGCAGCGTCCGCCTATTGAGGGCCGGAAATGAGCAGTTCTTC. This sequence encodes CASSVRLLRAGNEQFF.

This chain joins TRBV28 and TRBJ1-5, with D perhaps matching TRBD1 (5 bases). This CDR3 has 15 amino acids. V was trimmed by 2 bases and J by 2 bases, leaving 10 bases between them. Per germline, CDR1 MDHEN and CDR2 SYDVKM. Here the CDR3 reads CASSLLGAGNQPQHF. In nucleotides, the CDR3 is TGTGCCAGCAGTTTACTTGGGGCCGGCAATCAGCCCCAGCATTTT.

V gene TRBV18 combines with J gene TRBJ2-3; 8 nucleotides match TRBD2. Germline values: CDR1 KGHSH, CDR2 LQKENI. The CDR3 contains 15 residues. V lost 6 bases, J lost 0 bases, and 5 bases stayed unmatched. CDR3 in DNA: TGTGCCAGCTCTCAGAAGCGGGAGAGCACAGATACGCAGTATTTT. Translated: CASSQKRESTDTQYF. Combining the CDR3 with reference TRBV18 and TRBJ2-3 gives the whole variable domain NAGVMQNPRHLVRRRGQEARLRCSPMKGHSHVYWYRQLPEEGLKFMVYLQKENIIDESGMPKERFSAEFPKEGPSILRIQQVVRGDSAAYFCASSQKRESTDTQYFGPGTRLTVL.

In regard to this clone: This sample includes further DNA sequences coding for the same CDR3. V usage is TRBV7-9 and J usage is TRBJ2-5, with TRBD2 identical over 12 bases. The CDR3 spans 14 residues. J lost 4 bases, V lost 5 bases, and 2 bases had no gene match. Looked up from germline, CDR1 is SEHNR and CDR2 is FQNEAQ (reference sequence). The CDR3 protein is CASSPGLAGETQYF. The CDR3 DNA reads TGTGCCAGCAGCCCGGGACTAGCGGGAGAGACCCAGTACTTC.

The chain employs TRBV18 and TRBJ2-5; perhaps D is TRBD1 or TRBD2 (5 bases each). The V end was cut by 5 bases, the J end by 5 bases, with 12 bases between. The CDR3 has 13 amino acids. Germline lookup yields CDR1 KGHSH and CDR2 LQKENI. The CDR3 DNA reads as TGTGCCAGCTCATCGGGGACGGGGGAGACCCAGTACTTC. The encoded protein is CASSSGTGETQYF. The complete variable domain, with remaining parts taken from reference TRBV18 and TRBJ2-5, reads NAGVMQNPRHLVRRRGQEARLRCSPMKGHSHVYWYRQLPEEGLKFMVYLQKENIIDESGMPKERFSAEFPKEGPSILRIQQVVRGDSAAYFCASSSGTGETQYFGPGTRLLVL.

The V and J genes are TRBV6-5 and TRBJ1-2; tentatively, D is TRBD1 (5 bases). The CDR3 spans 13 residues. The V end lost 6 bases, the J end lost 0 bases, and 8 bases lay between the germline ends. Germline CDR1 MNHEY, CDR2 SVGAGI. CDR3 loop: CASSQTANYGYTF. The CDR3 DNA reads TGTGCCAGCAGCCAGACAGCTAACTATGGCTACACCTTC.

The V gene is TRBV11-3, the J gene TRBJ2-1; D gene uncertain. Germline V lookup: CDR1 SGHNT, CDR2 YENEEA. Trimming shortened V by 1 base and J by 0 bases, and 10 bases separated the two germline ends. The CDR3 spans 16 residues. The CDR3 region has the DNA TGTGCCAGCAGCTTAGGTGGCTGGAGCTCCTACAATGAGCAGTTCTTC. The encoded protein is CASSLGGWSSYNEQFF.

J is TRBJ2-1 and V is TRBV6-1; D is tentatively TRBD1 or TRBD2 (6 bases each). V lost 7 bases and J 12 bases, leaving 13 bases between the germline ends. CDR1 and CDR2 (germline): MNHNS, SASEGT. This CDR3 contains 11 residues. For the CDR3, the DNA is TGTGCCAGCAATTTTGGGGGGCGGCAGTTCTTC. Translating gives CASNFGGRQFF.

The chain combines TRBV18 with TRBJ2-2; TRBD1 agrees at 8 bases. In germline, CDR1 is KGHSH, CDR2 LQKENI. The ends lost 3 bases at V and 3 bases at J; junction bases unmatched: 3. This CDR3 contains 15 residues. CDR3 amino acids: CASSPKQGDTGELFF. CDR3 DNA sequence: TGTGCCAGCTCACCGAAACAGGGGGACACCGGGGAGCTGTTTTTT. Full variable domain (missing parts from reference TRBV18 and TRBJ2-2): NAGVMQNPRHLVRRRGQEARLRCSPMKGHSHVYWYRQLPEEGLKFMVYLQKENIIDESGMPKERFSAEFPKEGPSILRIQQVVRGDSAAYFCASSPKQGDTGELFFGEGSRLTVL.